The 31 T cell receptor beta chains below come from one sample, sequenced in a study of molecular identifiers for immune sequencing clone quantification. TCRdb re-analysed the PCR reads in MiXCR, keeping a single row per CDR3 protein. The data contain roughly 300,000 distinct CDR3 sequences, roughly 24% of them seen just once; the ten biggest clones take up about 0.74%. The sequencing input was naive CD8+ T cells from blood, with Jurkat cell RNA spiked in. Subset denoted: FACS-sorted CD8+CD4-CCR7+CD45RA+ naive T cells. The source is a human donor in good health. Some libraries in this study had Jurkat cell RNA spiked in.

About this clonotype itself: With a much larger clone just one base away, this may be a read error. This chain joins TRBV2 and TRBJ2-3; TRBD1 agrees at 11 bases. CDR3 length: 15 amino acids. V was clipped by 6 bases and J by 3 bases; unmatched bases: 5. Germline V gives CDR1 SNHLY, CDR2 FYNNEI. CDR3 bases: TGTGCCAGCAGCCCGGACAGGGGGCAGACAGATACGCAGTATTTT. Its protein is CASSPDRGQTDTQYF.

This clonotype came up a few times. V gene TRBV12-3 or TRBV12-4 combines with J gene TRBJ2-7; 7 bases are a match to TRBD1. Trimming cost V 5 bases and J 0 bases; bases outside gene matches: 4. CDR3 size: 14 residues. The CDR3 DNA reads TGTGCCAGCAGTGGACAGGCAAGCTCCTACGAGCAGTACTTC. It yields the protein CASSGQASSYEQYF.

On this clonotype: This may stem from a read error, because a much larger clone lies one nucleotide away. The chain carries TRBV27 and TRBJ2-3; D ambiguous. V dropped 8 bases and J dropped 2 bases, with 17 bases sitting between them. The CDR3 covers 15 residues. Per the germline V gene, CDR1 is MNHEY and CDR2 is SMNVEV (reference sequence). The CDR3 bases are TGTGCCAGCCACCCGAATGGGGTCGTCACAGATACGCAGTATTTT. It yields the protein CASHPNGVVTDTQYF.

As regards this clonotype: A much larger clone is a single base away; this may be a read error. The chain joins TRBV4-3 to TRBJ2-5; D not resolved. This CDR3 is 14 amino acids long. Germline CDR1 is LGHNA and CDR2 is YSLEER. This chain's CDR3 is CASSQDRFLEPQYF. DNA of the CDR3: TGCGCCAGCAGCCAAGACAGGTTCTTAGAGCCCCAGTACTTC.

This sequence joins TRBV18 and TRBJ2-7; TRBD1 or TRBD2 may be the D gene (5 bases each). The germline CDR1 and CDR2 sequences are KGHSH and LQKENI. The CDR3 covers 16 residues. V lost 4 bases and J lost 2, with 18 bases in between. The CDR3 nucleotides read TGTGCCAGCTCACAAACCGGGACGTCCTCTCCCTACGAGCAGTACTTC. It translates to CASSQTGTSSPYEQYF.

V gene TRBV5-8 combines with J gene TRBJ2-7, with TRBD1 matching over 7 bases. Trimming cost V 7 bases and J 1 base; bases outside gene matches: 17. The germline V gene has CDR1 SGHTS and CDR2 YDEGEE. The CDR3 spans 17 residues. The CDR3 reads CASSRTRQGTYSYEQYF. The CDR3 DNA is TGTGCCAGCTCCCGGACGAGACAGGGAACCTATTCCTACGAGCAGTACTTC.

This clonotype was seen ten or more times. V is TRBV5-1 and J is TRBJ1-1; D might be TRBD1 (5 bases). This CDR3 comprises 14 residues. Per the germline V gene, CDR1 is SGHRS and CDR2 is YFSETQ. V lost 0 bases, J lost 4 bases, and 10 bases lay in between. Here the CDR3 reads CASSLGGVSTEAFF. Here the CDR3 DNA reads TGCGCCAGCAGCTTGGGAGGGGTTAGCACTGAAGCTTTCTTT.

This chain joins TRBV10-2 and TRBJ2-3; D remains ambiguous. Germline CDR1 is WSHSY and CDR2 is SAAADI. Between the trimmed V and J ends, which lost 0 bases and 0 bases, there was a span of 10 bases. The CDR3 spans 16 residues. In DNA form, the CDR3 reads TGCGCCAGCAGTGAGTCGTTTGACCCTAGCACAGATACGCAGTATTTT. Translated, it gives CASSESFDPSTDTQYF.

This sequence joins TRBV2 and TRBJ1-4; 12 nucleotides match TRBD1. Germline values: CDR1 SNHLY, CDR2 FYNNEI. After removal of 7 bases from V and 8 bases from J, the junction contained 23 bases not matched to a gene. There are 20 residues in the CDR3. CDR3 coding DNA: TGTGCCAGCACCAGAATCGGGACAGGGGGCGCGGGGGTTGGCTTGGAAAAACTGTTTTTT. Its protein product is CASTRIGTGGAGVGLEKLFF.

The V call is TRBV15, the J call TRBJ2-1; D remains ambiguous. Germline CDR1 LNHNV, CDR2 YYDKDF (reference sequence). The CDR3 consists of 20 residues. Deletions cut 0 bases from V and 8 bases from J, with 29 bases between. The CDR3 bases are TGTGCCACCAGCAGAGAGCCCTCACTGGGTCGTACCGGTCTCTGGCATGAGCAGTTCTTC. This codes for CATSREPSLGRTGLWHEQFF. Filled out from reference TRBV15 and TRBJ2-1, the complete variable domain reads DAMVIQNPRYQVTQFGKPVTLSCSQTLNHNVMYWYQQKSSQAPKLLFHYYDKDFNNEADTPDNFQSRRPNTSFCFLDIRSPGLGDTAMYLCATSREPSLGRTGLWHEQFFGPGTRLTVL.

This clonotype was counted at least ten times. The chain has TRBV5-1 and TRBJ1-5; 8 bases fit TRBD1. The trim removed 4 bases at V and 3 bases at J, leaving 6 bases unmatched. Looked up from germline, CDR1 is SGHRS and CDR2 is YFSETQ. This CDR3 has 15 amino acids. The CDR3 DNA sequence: TGCGCCAGCAGCAGCACAGGGGGGGCCAATCAGCCCCAGCATTTT. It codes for CASSSTGGANQPQHF.

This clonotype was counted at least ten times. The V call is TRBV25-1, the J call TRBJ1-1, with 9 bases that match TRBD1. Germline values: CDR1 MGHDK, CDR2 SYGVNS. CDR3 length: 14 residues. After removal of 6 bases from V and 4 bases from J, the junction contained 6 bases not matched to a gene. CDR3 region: CASSKTGGATEAFF. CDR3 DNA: TGTGCCAGCAGCAAAACAGGGGGCGCCACTGAAGCTTTCTTT.

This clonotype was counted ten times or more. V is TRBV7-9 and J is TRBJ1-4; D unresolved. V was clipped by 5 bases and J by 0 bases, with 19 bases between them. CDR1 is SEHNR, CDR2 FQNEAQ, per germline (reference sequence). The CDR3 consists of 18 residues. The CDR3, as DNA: TGTGCCAGCAGCACCCGACAAGATCAATTTGCAACTAATGAAAAACTGTTTTTT. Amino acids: CASSTRQDQFATNEKLFF.

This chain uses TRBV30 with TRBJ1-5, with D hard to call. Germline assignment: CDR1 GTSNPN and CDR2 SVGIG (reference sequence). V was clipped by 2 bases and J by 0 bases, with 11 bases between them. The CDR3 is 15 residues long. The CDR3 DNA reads TGTGCCTGGAGTTCCGCCGGTCTTAGCAATCAGCCCCAGCATTTT. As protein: CAWSSAGLSNQPQHF.

The CDR3 DNA follows: TGTGCCACCAGTGACCCTCCTGTGGCGGAGGGGTCCAATGAGCAGTTCTTC. Its protein product is CATSDPPVAEGSNEQFF. This chain joins TRBV24-1 and TRBJ2-1; weak D call: TRBD2 (6 bases). Trimming shortened V by 4 bases and J by 6 bases, and 21 bases separated the two germline ends. In germline, CDR1 is KGHDR, CDR2 SFDVKD. This CDR3 comprises 17 residues.

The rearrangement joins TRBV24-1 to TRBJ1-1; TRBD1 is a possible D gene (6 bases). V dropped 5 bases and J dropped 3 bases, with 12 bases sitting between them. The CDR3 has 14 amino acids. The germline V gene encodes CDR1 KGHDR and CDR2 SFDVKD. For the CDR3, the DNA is TGTGCCACCAGTGTGGCAGGGGCGGACACTGAAGCTTTCTTT. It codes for CATSVAGADTEAFF.

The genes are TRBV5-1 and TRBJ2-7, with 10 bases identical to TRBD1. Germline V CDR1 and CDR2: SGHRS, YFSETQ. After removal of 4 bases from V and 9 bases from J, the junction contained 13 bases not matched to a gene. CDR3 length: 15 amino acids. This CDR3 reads CASSPASGTGAGQYF. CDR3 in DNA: TGCGCCAGCAGCCCGGCCTCCGGGACAGGGGCCGGGCAGTACTTC. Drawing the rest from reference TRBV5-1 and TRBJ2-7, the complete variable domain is KAGVTQTPRYLIKTRGQQVTLSCSPISGHRSVSWYQQTPGQGLQFLFEYFSETQRNKGNFPGRFSGRQFSNSRSEMNVSTLELGDSALYLCASSPASGTGAGQYFGPGTRLTVT.

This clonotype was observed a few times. The CDR3 sequence is CASSLRPGLAATDTQYF. Here the CDR3 DNA reads TGTGCCAGCAGCCTACGTCCGGGACTAGCGGCCACAGATACGCAGTATTTT. The J gene is TRBJ2-3, the V gene TRBV28; 11 bases map to TRBD2. This CDR3 has 17 residues. The V gene end was trimmed by 6 bases and the J gene end by 2 bases; junction bases not matched to a gene: 10. Germline V lookup: CDR1 MDHEN, CDR2 SYDVKM. The whole variable domain, filled in from reference TRBV28 and TRBJ2-3, reads DVKVTQSSRYLVKRTGEKVFLECVQDMDHENMFWYRQDPGLGLRLIYFSYDVKMKEKGDIPEGYSVSREKKERFSLILESASTNQTSMYLCASSLRPGLAATDTQYFGPGTRLTVL.

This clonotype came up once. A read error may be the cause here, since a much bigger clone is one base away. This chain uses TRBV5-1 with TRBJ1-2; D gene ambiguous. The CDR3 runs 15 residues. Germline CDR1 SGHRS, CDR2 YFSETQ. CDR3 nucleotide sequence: TGCACCAGCAGCTTGGCATCTAGCAGTTACTATGGCTACACCTTC. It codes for CTSSLASSSYYGYTF.

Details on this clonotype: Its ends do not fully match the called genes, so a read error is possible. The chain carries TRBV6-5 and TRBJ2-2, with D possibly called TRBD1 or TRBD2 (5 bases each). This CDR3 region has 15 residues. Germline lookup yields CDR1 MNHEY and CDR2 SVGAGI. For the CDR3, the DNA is TGTGCCAGCAGTTACGCTGGGGGTCTCTCCGGGGAGCTGTTATTT. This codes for CASSYAGGLSGELLF.

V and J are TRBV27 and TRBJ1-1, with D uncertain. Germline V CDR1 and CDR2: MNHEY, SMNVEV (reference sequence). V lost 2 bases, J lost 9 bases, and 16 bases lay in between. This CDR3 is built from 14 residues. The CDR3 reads CASSLGSMNPKAFF. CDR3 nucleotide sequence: TGTGCCAGCAGTTTAGGCAGTATGAACCCTAAAGCTTTCTTT.

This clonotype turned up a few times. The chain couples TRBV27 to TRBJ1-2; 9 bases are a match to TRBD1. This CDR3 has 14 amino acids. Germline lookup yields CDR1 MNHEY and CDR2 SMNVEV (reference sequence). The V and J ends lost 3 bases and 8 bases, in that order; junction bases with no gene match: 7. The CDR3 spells CASSFLQGAGGYTF. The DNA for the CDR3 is TGTGCCAGCAGTTTTCTACAGGGGGCAGGCGGCTACACCTTC.

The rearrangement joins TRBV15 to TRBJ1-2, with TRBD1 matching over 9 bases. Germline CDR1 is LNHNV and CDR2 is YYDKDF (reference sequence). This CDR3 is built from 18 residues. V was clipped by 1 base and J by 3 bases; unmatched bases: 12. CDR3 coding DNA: TGTGCCACCAGCAGAGCCCGGGGACAGGGAGCGGGGGACTATGGCTACACCTTC. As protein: CATSRARGQGAGDYGYTF.

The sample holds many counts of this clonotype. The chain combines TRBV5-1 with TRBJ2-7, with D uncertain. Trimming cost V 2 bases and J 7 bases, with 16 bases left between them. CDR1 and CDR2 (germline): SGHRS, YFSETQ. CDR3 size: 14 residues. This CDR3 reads CASSFSDGPGEQYF. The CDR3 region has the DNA TGCGCCAGCAGCTTTTCGGACGGACCAGGAGAGCAGTACTTC.

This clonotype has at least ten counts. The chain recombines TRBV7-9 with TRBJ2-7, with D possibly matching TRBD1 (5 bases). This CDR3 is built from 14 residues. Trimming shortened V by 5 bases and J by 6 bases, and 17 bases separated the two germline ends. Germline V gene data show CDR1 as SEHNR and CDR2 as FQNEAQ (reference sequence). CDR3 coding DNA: TGTGCCAGCAGCCCTCAAGCATGGGGCGGCGAGCAGTACTTC. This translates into CASSPQAWGGEQYF.

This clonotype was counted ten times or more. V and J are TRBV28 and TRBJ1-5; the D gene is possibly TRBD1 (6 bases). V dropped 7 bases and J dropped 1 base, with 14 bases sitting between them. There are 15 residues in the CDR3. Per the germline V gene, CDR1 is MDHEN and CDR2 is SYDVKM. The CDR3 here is CASTLWGASNQPQHF. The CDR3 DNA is TGTGCCAGCACCCTGTGGGGGGCGAGCAATCAGCCCCAGCATTTT.

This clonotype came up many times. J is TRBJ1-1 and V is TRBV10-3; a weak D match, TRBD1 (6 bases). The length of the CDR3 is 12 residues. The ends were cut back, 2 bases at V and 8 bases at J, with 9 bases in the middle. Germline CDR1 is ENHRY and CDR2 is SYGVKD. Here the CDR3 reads CAISETGTEAFF. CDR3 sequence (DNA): TGTGCCATCAGTGAGACCGGGACAGAAGCTTTCTTT.

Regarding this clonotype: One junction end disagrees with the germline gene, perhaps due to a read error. CDR3 nucleotides: TGTGACAGCAGACTTGGACTAGCGGTTCGGCAGTACTTC. This codes for CDSRLGLAVRQYF. The chain recombines TRBV3-1 with TRBJ2-7; the match to TRBD2 covers 10 bases. The CDR3 length is 13 residues. Germline values: CDR1 LGHDT, CDR2 YNNKEL (reference sequence).

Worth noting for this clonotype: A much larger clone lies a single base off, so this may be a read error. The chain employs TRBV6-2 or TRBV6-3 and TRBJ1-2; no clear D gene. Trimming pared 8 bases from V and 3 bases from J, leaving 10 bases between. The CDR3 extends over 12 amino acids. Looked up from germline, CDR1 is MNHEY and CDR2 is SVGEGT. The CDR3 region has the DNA TGTGCCAGCGGGAGAGGATACTATGGCTACACCTTC. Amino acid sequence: CASGRGYYGYTF.

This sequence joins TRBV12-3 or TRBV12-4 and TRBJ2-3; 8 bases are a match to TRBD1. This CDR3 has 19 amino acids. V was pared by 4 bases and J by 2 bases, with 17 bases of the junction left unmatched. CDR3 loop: CASSSAHLGLTGDTDTQYF. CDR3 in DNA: TGTGCCAGCAGTTCCGCTCACCTTGGTCTGACAGGGGACACAGATACGCAGTATTTT.

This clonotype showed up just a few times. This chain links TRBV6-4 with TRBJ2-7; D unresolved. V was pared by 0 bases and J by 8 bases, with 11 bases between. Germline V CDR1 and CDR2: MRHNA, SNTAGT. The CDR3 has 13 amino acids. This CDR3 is CASSDSSGIKQYF. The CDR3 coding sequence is TGTGCCAGCAGTGACTCGTCCGGCATTAAGCAGTACTTC.